Sequencing of this T cell receptor (beta chain) was carried out in a study of blood T cells in healthy people across ages. Findings and caveats of the study: The donors' CMV status was not determined, possibly confounding changes in expanded clonotypes. It was found that TCR beta diversity correlated strongly with the percentage of naive T cells.

Points on this clonotype: What it recognizes is unknown.

Using a J-beta primer mix together with a sample-barcoded 5' primer, a second PCR was run for roughly 7 to 12 cycles. Each single sample gave us at least 2.5 million CDR3-containing paired-end reads. A single record per CDR3 protein comes from TCRdb applying MiXCR to the 5' RACE reads. The sample shows about 800,000 distinct CDR3 sequences, around 25% of them seen only once. The germline V gene has CDR1 SQVTM and CDR2 ANQGSEA. V lost 3 bases and J 4 bases, leaving 10 bases between the germline ends. The CDR3 has 14 residues. These data also formed part of another study, on T cells of mothers and their children.

V usage is TRBV29-1 and J usage is TRBJ2-6, with D perhaps matching TRBD1 (6 bases). The sequence came from a boy aged 5 to 17 in good health. The specimen was blood. CDR3 region: CSVDQGSGANVLTF. The CDR3 DNA reads as TGCAGCGTTGATCAGGGGTCAGGGGCCAACGTCCTGACTTTC.